Following are 24 T cell receptor beta chains from one sample sequenced in a study of CD8 T cells in ankylosing spondylitis. TCRdb reprocessed the 5' RACE reads via MiXCR and lists one record per CDR3 protein. The sample has 230,000 or so distinct CDR3 sequences, over 15% seen once. Sequencing was done on a sample of blood, either unsorted or a sorted T cell fraction (not recorded which). Source of these receptors: a male donor with ankylosing spondylitis or in good health (not recorded which).

This clonotype has a count of ten or more. This chain connects TRBV6-2 or TRBV6-3 to TRBJ2-1; D unclear. Germline CDR1 reads MNHEY; CDR2 reads SVGEGT. The CDR3 sequence is 13 residues long. Trimming removed 5 bases from V and 0 bases from J, with 5 bases in between. The CDR3 sequence: CASSQTSYNEQFF. The CDR3 nucleotides read TGTGCCAGCAGTCAAACCTCCTACAATGAGCAGTTCTTC.

This clonotype was counted between two and nine times. The chain combines TRBV27 with TRBJ2-1; D perhaps matches TRBD2 (6 bases). CDR3 length equals 14 residues. Germline CDR1 is MNHEY and CDR2 is SMNVEV (reference sequence). CDR3 protein: CGTGTLASYNEQFF. The CDR3 bases are TGTGGCACGGGTACCCTAGCGAGTTACAATGAGCAGTTCTTC.

This clonotype has a count of ten or more. CDR3 loop: CASSPTATEAFF. DNA for the CDR3: TGTGCCAGCAGTCCCACTGCCACTGAAGCTTTCTTT. The V gene is TRBV12-3 or TRBV12-4, the J gene TRBJ1-1; D uncertain. V lost 5 bases and J lost 4, with 8 bases in between. The CDR3 covers 12 residues.

Only a few counts were recorded for this clonotype. The rearrangement uses TRBV4-1 and TRBJ2-1; 13 bases fit TRBD2. The CDR3 length is 16 residues. Unmatched junction bases numbered 4, after V lost 2 bases and J lost 6 bases. CDR1 and CDR2 (germline): MGHRA, YSYEKL. The CDR3 DNA follows: TGCGCCAGCAGCCAAATACTAGCGGGAGGGCCCAATGAGCAGTTCTTC. Translating gives CASSQILAGGPNEQFF.

The rearrangement uses TRBV7-9 and TRBJ1-2; 7 positions agree with TRBD1. The length of the CDR3 is 15 residues. CDR1 and CDR2 from the germline V gene are SEHNR and FQNEAQ (reference sequence). Trimming took 5 bases from V and 5 from J; bases not matched to a gene: 11. The CDR3 DNA follows: TGTGCCAGCAGCGCGCGGGACAGCTTCCCGTATGGCTACACCTTC. Translation gives CASSARDSFPYGYTF.

This clonotype was seen many times. The V and J genes are TRBV13 and TRBJ2-1, with a possible D match to TRBD2 (5 bases). Trimming took off 5 bases at V and 3 bases at J, with 17 bases between the two ends. CDR1 PRHDT and CDR2 FYEKMQ come from the germline V gene (reference sequence). This CDR3 spans 16 amino acids. The CDR3 loop reads CASSVHAGSYYNEQFF. As DNA, the CDR3 is TGTGCCAGCAGCGTCCATGCTGGGAGTTACTACAATGAGCAGTTCTTC.

This clonotype showed up many times. J is TRBJ1-1 and V is TRBV6-1; D might be TRBD1 (5 bases). This CDR3 contains 16 residues. Germline V lookup: CDR1 MNHNS, CDR2 SASEGT. V lost 5 bases and J lost 4, with 20 bases in between. The CDR3 region is CASSQPSGRVGTEAFF. DNA of the CDR3: TGTGCCAGCAGTCAGCCATCAGGGCGGGTCGGCACTGAAGCTTTCTTT.

This clonotype was counted between two and nine times. The chain carries TRBV12-3 or TRBV12-4 and TRBJ2-7, with D uncertain. This CDR3 region has 14 residues. Trimming stripped 4 bases from V and 4 bases from J, with 14 bases between. The CDR3 region is CASSWANTQYEQYF. The DNA for the CDR3 is TGTGCCAGCAGTTGGGCGAACACCCAATACGAGCAGTACTTC.

The J gene is TRBJ1-5, the V gene TRBV12-3 or TRBV12-4; a possible D gene is TRBD1 (5 bases). V dropped 6 bases and J dropped 0 bases, with 12 bases sitting between them. This CDR3 has 15 amino acids. The CDR3 reads CASRYGTDSNQPQHF. CDR3 bases: TGTGCCAGCAGGTACGGGACGGATAGCAATCAGCCCCAGCATTTT.

This clonotype was counted at least ten times. An end of the junction differs from the germline gene, which may be a read error. The chain links TRBV5-1 to TRBJ2-1, with 8 bases lining up with TRBD2. The CDR3 totals 13 residues. Per germline, CDR1 SGHRS and CDR2 YFSETQ. The CDR3 DNA reads as TGTGCCAGCAGTTTAGCGGGACCCAATGAGCAGTTCTTC. It encodes CASSLAGPNEQFF.

The chain combines TRBV29-1 with TRBJ2-7; D is uncertain. CDR3 length: 11 residues. V was cut by 6 bases and J by 2 bases, with 8 bases left in between. CDR1 is SQVTM, CDR2 ANQGSEA, per germline. The CDR3 nucleotides read TGCAGCGTGACAACTCCCTACGAGCAGTACTTC. It specifies CSVTTPYEQYF.

This clonotype was seen more than once but under ten times. The chain uses TRBV29-1 and TRBJ2-7; D may be TRBD1 or TRBD2 (6 bases each). The V gene lost 1 base and the J gene lost 1 base, with 20 bases spanning the gap. Germline CDR1 and CDR2: SQVTM and ANQGSEA. CDR3 length: 17 residues. The CDR3 bases are TGCAGCGTTGAAGGTCTACTCGGAGGGGGATATTCCTACGAGCAGTACTTC. Residues: CSVEGLLGGGYSYEQYF.

This chain connects TRBV7-9 to TRBJ2-4; D is perhaps TRBD1 (6 bases). The germline CDR1 and CDR2 sequences are SEHNR and FQNEAQ (reference sequence). This CDR3 is 16 amino acids long. Trimming took off 6 bases at V and 0 bases at J, with 15 bases between the two ends. As DNA, the CDR3 is TGTGCCAGCAGTAAACAGGGTCGTCCAGCCAAAAACATTCAGTACTTC. Encoded protein: CASSKQGRPAKNIQYF. Based on the CDR3 plus reference TRBV7-9 and TRBJ2-4, the full variable domain is DTGVSQNPRHKITKRGQNVTFRCDPISEHNRLYWYRQTLGQGPEFLTYFQNEAQLEKSRLLSDRFSAERPKGSFSTLEIQRTEQGDSAMYLCASSKQGRPAKNIQYFGAGTRLSVL.

The genes are TRBV12-3 or TRBV12-4 and TRBJ1-2; D is perhaps TRBD1 (5 bases). The CDR3 consists of 13 residues. V dropped 1 base and J dropped 5 bases, with 8 bases sitting between them. As DNA, the CDR3 is TGTGCCAGCAGTTTAGTGACAGCATATGGCTACACCTTC. Amino acid sequence: CASSLVTAYGYTF.

The chain links TRBV12-3 or TRBV12-4 to TRBJ2-5, with unresolved D. The CDR3 runs 9 residues. V shed 8 bases and J shed 10 bases, with 8 bases lying between them. The CDR3 DNA reads as TGTGCCAGCTTTGACGACCAGTACTTC. This gives the protein CASFDDQYF.

The rearrangement joins TRBV15 to TRBJ2-1; 8 bases are shared with TRBD2. The J segment lost 5 bases and the V segment lost 1 base, leaving 10 bases of the junction unmatched. This CDR3 is 17 amino acids long. Germline V CDR1 and CDR2: LNHNV, YYDKDF (reference sequence). CDR3 nucleotide sequence: TGTGCCACCAGCAGAGCCGCACTAGCGGACGGGGACAATGAGCAGTTCTTC. Protein product: CATSRAALADGDNEQFF.

This clonotype was picked up a small number of times. CDR3 in DNA: TGTGCCAGCAGTTTATCCGCACACGGGACAGGGGTAAGCGAGCAGTACTTC. Its translation: CASSLSAHGTGVSEQYF. The V gene is TRBV27, the J gene TRBJ2-7, with 10 bases aligning to TRBD1. The CDR3 consists of 17 residues. Trimming at V came to 0 bases and at J to 6 bases, leaving 11 bases not matched to a gene. Looked up from germline, CDR1 is MNHEY and CDR2 is SMNVEV (reference sequence).

This clonotype showed up many times. The gene calls are TRBV7-3 and TRBJ2-1, with D unresolved. Trimming left V 5 bases short and J 8 bases short, with 13 bases between. CDR3 length: 13 amino acids. Germline loops: CDR1 SGHTA, CDR2 FQGTGA. CDR3 protein: CASSPAVSDEQFF. DNA for the CDR3: TGTGCCAGCAGCCCTGCGGTCAGCGATGAGCAGTTCTTC.

The chain links TRBV4-1 to TRBJ2-5; 13 bases map to TRBD2. Germline CDR1 is MGHRA and CDR2 is YSYEKL. The CDR3 is made up of 15 amino acids. The trim removed 6 bases at V and 3 bases at J, leaving 4 bases unmatched. CDR3 in DNA: TGCGCCAGCAGACCTACTAGCGGGAGGGAAGAGACCCAGTACTTC. The encoded protein is CASRPTSGREETQYF.

Comments on this clonotype: Mismatch with germline at one junction end may stem from a read error. This chain uses TRBV5-1 with TRBJ2-7, with D unclear. The germline gives CDR1 SGHRS, CDR2 YFSETQ. There are 13 residues in the CDR3. Here the CDR3 reads CASSLGSSYEQHF. The CDR3 nucleotides read TGCGCCAGCAGCTTGGGAAGCTCCTACGAGCAGCACTTC.

V gene TRBV19 combines with J gene TRBJ1-1, with D unresolved. With 3 bases removed from V and 0 bases from J, the gap between germline ends came to 11 bases. CDR3 length equals 15 residues. Germline loops: CDR1 LNHDA, CDR2 SQIVND (reference sequence). This chain's CDR3 is CASSMVQSVNTEAFF. DNA of the CDR3: TGTGCCAGTAGTATGGTCCAGTCCGTGAACACTGAAGCTTTCTTT.

With regard to this clonotype: An end of the junction differs from the germline gene, which may be a read error. This sequence joins TRBV5-6 and TRBJ2-1; no clear D. Germline-derived CDR1 and CDR2 are SGHDT and YYEEEE. The CDR3 covers 16 residues. Here the CDR3 DNA reads TGTGCCAGCAGCCCTTTCGAGGCGCTCTCCTACAATGAGCGGTTCTTC. As protein: CASSPFEALSYNERFF.

Turning to this clonotype: At one end, the junction sequence differs from germline, possibly due to a read error. Written as DNA, the CDR3 is TGTGCCAGCAGTTTAGTTGGGAACACTGTAGCTTTCTTT. This codes for CASSLVGNTVAFF. The V gene is TRBV27, the J gene TRBJ1-1, with D hard to call. From germline, CDR1 is MNHEY and CDR2 SMNVEV (reference sequence). The CDR3 sequence is 13 residues long.

This chain connects TRBV27 to TRBJ2-1, with TRBD1 identical over 11 bases. The CDR3 extends over 15 amino acids. Germline trimming cut 6 bases from V and 7 bases from J; bases unmatched to any gene: 8. The germline CDR1 and CDR2 sequences are MNHEY and SMNVEV (reference sequence). As DNA, the CDR3 is TGTGCCAGCAGCGCCGGGACAGGGGGACGGAATGAGCAGTTCTTC. This codes for CASSAGTGGRNEQFF.